The rows below give T cell receptor beta chains drawn from one sample of a study of T cells expressing NK-cell markers. From the 5' RACE reads, TCRdb lists one entry per CDR3 protein and no DNA. The table lists 350,000 to 500,000 distinct CDR3 sequences. The sequenced sample was blood T cells: a sorted CD56 or NKG2C T cell subset, CD4+ or CD8+ T cells, or bulk PBMC T cells (not recorded which). The receptors here all came from a woman between 18 and 69 years old in good health. Both conserved end residues are part of each CDR3.

>TRBV4-3|TRBJ2-7|13
CASSQGLGYEQYF
>TRBV6-2/TRBV6-3|TRBJ2-3|16
CASSSRGLADTDTQYF
>TRBV6-2/TRBV6-3|TRBJ2-7|13
CASNPSPYYEQYF
>TRBV7-9|TRBJ2-3|17
CASSFRLTSGSTDTQYF
>TRBV24-1|TRBJ2-2|17
CATSDSHLGSGTGELFF
>TRBV7-9|TRBJ2-1|16
CASSSIPSGKNNEQFF
>TRBV20-1|TRBJ2-7|13
CSARGTSGYEQYF
>TRBV12-3/TRBV12-4|TRBJ2-5|16
CASSLPRQMYQETQYF
>TRBV11-1|TRBJ1-1|12
CASSPDGMRAFF
>TRBV13|TRBJ1-1|15
CASSLLRVGRTEAFF
>TRBV13|TRBJ2-5|14
CASSLVTVQETQYF
>TRBV20-1|TRBJ2-5|13
CSALQGWEETQYF
>TRBV7-8|TRBJ2-3|15
CASSVPGGDTDTQYF
>TRBV5-1|TRBJ2-1|13
CASSLVLDGEQFF
>TRBV7-9|TRBJ1-1|12
CASSPRQIEAFF
>TRBV5-1|TRBJ2-5|14
CASSLASGIETQYF
>TRBV24-1|TRBJ2-3|16
CATSDSGTRFTDTQYF
>TRBV20-1|TRBJ2-7|14
CSARDWGNSYEQYF
>TRBV14|TRBJ2-1|14
CASSQVWTIGEQFF
>TRBV6-1|TRBJ2-7|13
CASADRVAYEQYF
>TRBV6-2/TRBV6-3|TRBJ1-5|17
CASSYSIGQGPGQPQHF
>TRBV7-9|TRBJ2-5|15
CASSLSTSGKETQYF
>TRBV4-3|TRBJ2-3|13
CASSQEFEDTQYF
>TRBV7-3|TRBJ2-5|16
CASSREGTSPTETQYF
>TRBV12-3/TRBV12-4|TRBJ2-2|16
CASSPRGRTNTGELFF
>TRBV7-9|TRBJ2-1|15
CASSTGTGGGDEQFF
>TRBV10-3|TRBJ2-5|17
CAISQTAQGGSQETQYF
>TRBV7-9|TRBJ2-7|15
CASSFSTGRNREQYF
>TRBV18|TRBJ2-3|13
CASSLRTGDTQYF
>TRBV10-3|TRBJ1-1|16
CAISDLAGQMNTEAFF
>TRBV10-3|TRBJ2-3|14
CAIGRITSTDTQYF
>TRBV7-3|TRBJ2-3|14
CASSPNPLPDTQYF
>TRBV9|TRBJ1-2|14
CASSARGAGYGYTF
>TRBV12-3/TRBV12-4|TRBJ2-5|13
CASRVDNQETQYF
>TRBV29-1|TRBJ2-3|11
CSVQGTDTQYF
>TRBV6-5|TRBJ2-3|16
CASSYSDGGITDTQYF
>TRBV18|TRBJ1-6|18
CASSPRTAKSIDNSPLHF
>TRBV7-9|TRBJ1-1|16
CASSDYRGRRNTEAFF
>TRBV5-1|TRBJ1-2|17
CASSLPRDRASSYGYTF
>TRBV12-3/TRBV12-4|TRBJ1-2|13
CASSFFVDYGYTF
>TRBV5-1|TRBJ2-6|19
CASSLALAGGMAGANVLTF
>TRBV12-3/TRBV12-4|TRBJ1-1|12
CASTPGGGEAFF
>TRBV29-1|TRBJ2-5|13
CSVRRGIQETQYF
>TRBV12-3/TRBV12-4|TRBJ1-6|12
CASSPGYSPLHF
>TRBV27|TRBJ1-3|11
CASRLGNTIYF
>TRBV20-1|TRBJ2-3|13
CSRTSGPTDTQYF
>TRBV20-1|TRBJ1-4|13
CSARVGANEKLFF
>TRBV20-1|TRBJ2-1|12
CSVYAGRYEQFF
>TRBV4-3|TRBJ1-5|15
CASRRTIFSNQPQHF
>TRBV19|TRBJ1-1|15
CASSWIRAGNTEAFF
>TRBV6-1|TRBJ2-3|16
CASMSQLVGSTDTQYF
>TRBV7-2|TRBJ2-5|12
CASSFYQETQYF
>TRBV12-3/TRBV12-4|TRBJ2-5|13
CASRDSREETQYF
>TRBV7-2|TRBJ2-5|15
CASSLAGGMAETQYF